These T cell receptor beta chains were read from a single sample in a study of OX40 agonist ivuxolimab in advanced cancers. Libraries were prepared by immunoSEQ multiplex PCR; TCRdb keeps only in-frame clonotypes and omits some of them. Among around 140,000 clones listed, 90% were seen once. Sample: CD4+ or CD8+ T cells sorted from blood, taken in a trial of the OX40 agonist ivuxolimab. The receptors here all came from an adult with an advanced solid tumor such as melanoma, head and neck, liver or kidney cancer. Both conserved end residues are part of each CDR3. D genes are given only for firm matches. Clone size appears in some rows only: once, few, many, or a class for an expanded clone.

NA	NA	TRBV5-1	TRBJ2-3	CASSPGQGTDTQYF	TGCGCCAGCAGCCCAGGACAAGGCACAGATACGCAGTATTTT
NA	TRBD2	TRBV18	TRBJ2-2	CASSPLVTSGRANTGELFF	TGTGCCAGCTCACCACTTGTGACTAGCGGGAGGGCGAACACCGGGGAGCTGTTTTTT
NA	NA	TRBV28	TRBJ2-7	CASSLYYEQYF	TGTGCCAGCAGTTTATACTACGAGCAGTACTTC
NA	NA	TRBV15	TRBJ2-3	CATSRDEMGIQGDTQYF	TGTGCCACCAGCAGAGATGAAATGGGGATTCAAGGAGATACGCAGTATTTT
NA	NA	TRBV6-5	TRBJ1-1	CASSREGFNTEAFF	TGTGCCAGCAGCCGCGAAGGCTTTAACACTGAAGCTTTCTTT
NA	NA	TRBV4-3	TRBJ2-7	CASSQDRYPREQYF	TGCGCCAGCAGCCAAGACAGGTATCCGCGGGAGCAGTACTTC
NA	TRBD1	TRBV9	TRBJ2-1	CASSVGTGGRSYNEQFF	TGTGCCAGCAGCGTAGGGACAGGGGGCAGATCCTACAATGAGCAGTTCTTC
NA	NA	TRBV6-5	TRBJ1-1	CASTGMNTEAFF	TGTGCCAGCACCGGAATGAACACTGAAGCTTTCTTT
NA	NA	TRBV27	TRBJ2-6	CARNKDRLLPGANVLTF	TGTGCCAGAAATAAGGATCGCCTTTTACCCGGGGCCAACGTCCTGACTTTC
NA	NA	TRBV27	TRBJ1-1	CASSFGPPWTEAFF	TGTGCCAGCAGTTTTGGCCCTCCTTGGACTGAAGCTTTCTTT
NA	NA	TRBV27	TRBJ1-6	CASSSQGNNSPLHF	TGTGCCAGCAGTTCTCAGGGAAATAATTCACCCCTCCACTTT
NA	NA	TRBV6-5	TRBJ1-1	CASSQDLKGTEAFF	TGTGCCAGCAGTCAAGACCTAAAGGGGACTGAAGCTTTCTTT
NA	TRBD2	TRBV7-9	TRBJ2-7	CASSIGSGGLEQYF	TGTGCCAGCAGCATAGGGTCGGGGGGTCTCGAGCAGTACTTC
NA	NA	TRBV10-1	TRBJ2-2	CASSVKGGELFF	TGCGCCAGCAGTGTCAAGGGCGGGGAGCTGTTTTTT
NA	NA	TRBV5-1	TRBJ2-2	CASSPRGPGPIGELFF	TGCGCCAGCAGCCCCAGGGGACCGGGACCCATCGGGGAGCTGTTTTTT
NA	TRBD1	TRBV29-1	TRBJ1-1	CSVVLQQTGANTEAFF	TGCAGCGTTGTCCTCCAACAAACAGGGGCTAACACTGAAGCTTTCTTT
NA	NA	TRBV6-5	TRBJ2-7	CASSIAPEGYEQYF	TGTGCCAGCAGTATCGCCCCCGAAGGGTACGAGCAGTACTTC
NA	NA	TRBV6-6	TRBJ2-1	CASNPKGSYNEQFF	TGTGCCAGCAACCCTAAGGGCTCCTACAATGAGCAGTTCTTC
NA	NA	TRBV18	TRBJ1-4	CASSPQPVEAEKLFF	TGTGCCAGCTCACCACAGCCAGTGGAGGCTGAAAAACTGTTTTTT
NA	TRBD2	TRBV7-8	TRBJ2-7	CASSTRREGLYEQYF	TGTGCCAGCAGCACCCGGCGGGAGGGCCTCTACGAGCAGTACTTC
NA	NA	TRBV19	TRBJ1-2	CASSMTRGTYGYTF	TGTGCCAGTAGTATGACTCGGGGTACCTATGGCTACACCTTC
NA	NA	TRBV7-9	TRBJ1-1	CASSGAPVNTEAFF	TGTGCCAGCAGCGGAGCCCCGGTGAACACTGAAGCTTTCTTT
NA	NA	TRBV9	TRBJ2-3	CASSAYTDTQYF	TGTGCCAGCAGCGCTTACACAGATACGCAGTATTTT
NA	TRBD2	TRBV29-1	TRBJ2-3	CSVLTSVADTQYF	TGCAGCGTGTTGACTAGCGTCGCAGATACGCAGTATTTT
NA	NA	TRBV5-4	TRBJ1-5	CASSLGAGQPQHF	TGTGCCAGCAGCTTGGGGGCGGGTCAGCCCCAGCATTTT
NA	TRBD2	TRBV13	TRBJ2-3	CASSTSGSTDTQYF	TGTGCCAGCAGCACTAGCGGGAGCACAGATACGCAGTATTTT
once	NA	TRBV9	TRBJ1-5	CASSVGGFSNQPQHF	TGTGCCAGCAGCGTAGGTGGGTTTAGCAATCAGCCCCAGCATTTT
NA	NA	TRBV5-1	TRBJ2-6	CASSLYGSQTQLSGANVLTF	TGCGCCAGCAGCTTGTATGGCAGCCAAACGCAACTCTCTGGGGCCAACGTCCTGACTTTC
NA	TRBD1	TRBV11-2	TRBJ1-1	CASSRQGAVSTEAFF	TGTGCCAGCAGCCGACAGGGGGCGGTCTCCACTGAAGCTTTCTTT
NA	TRBD2	TRBV2	TRBJ2-2	CASSEYGLAGGPGELFF	TGTGCCAGCAGTGAATATGGTTTAGCGGGAGGACCCGGGGAGCTGTTTTTT
NA	TRBD2	TRBV5-1	TRBJ2-1	CASSYIAGVDEQFF	TGCGCCAGCAGCTATATAGCGGGAGTGGATGAGCAGTTCTTC
few	NA	TRBV12-5	TRBJ2-5	CASGRLNQETQYF	TGTGCTAGTGGTCGACTAAATCAAGAGACCCAGTACTTC
NA	NA	TRBV19	TRBJ1-5	CASKEMAGASNQPQHF	TGTGCCAGTAAAGAGATGGCAGGGGCTAGCAATCAGCCCCAGCATTTT
NA	NA	TRBV11-2	TRBJ2-2	CASSIGLTGELFF	TGTGCCAGCAGCATCGGACTCACCGGGGAGCTGTTTTTT
NA	TRBD1	TRBV27	TRBJ2-1	CASTLQGASYNEQFF	TGTGCCAGCACCTTACAGGGGGCATCCTACAATGAGCAGTTCTTC
few	NA	TRBV25-1	TRBJ1-2	CASSEQGRYTF	TGTGCCAGCAGTGAACAGGGACGGTACACCTTC
NA	TRBD2	TRBV7-2	TRBJ2-7	CASSSLTSGRAGEQYF	TGTGCCAGCAGCTCCCTAACTAGCGGGAGAGCTGGAGAGCAGTACTTC
NA	NA	TRBV30	TRBJ2-7	CACYPGAFSSYEQYF	TGTGCCTGCTATCCCGGGGCCTTTAGCTCCTACGAGCAGTACTTC
NA	NA	TRBV5-1	TRBJ2-1	CASSDSAPYNEQFF	TGCGCCAGCAGCGACTCGGCTCCTTACAATGAGCAGTTCTTC
NA	TRBD2	TRBV27	TRBJ2-7	CASSPRLAGDEYEQYF	TGTGCCAGCAGTCCTCGACTAGCGGGAGATGAGTACGAGCAGTACTTC
NA	NA	TRBV5-1	TRBJ2-1	CASSLVGVYNEQFF	TGCGCCAGCAGCTTGGTGGGGGTCTACAATGAGCAGTTCTTC
NA	NA	TRBV6-5	TRBJ1-3	CASRPGNSGNTIYF	TGTGCCAGCAGGCCGGGGAACTCTGGAAACACCATATATTTT
NA	NA	TRBV10-2	TRBJ1-6	CASRVMEGSPLHF	TGCGCCAGCCGGGTGATGGAGGGTTCACCCCTCCACTTT
NA	NA	TRBV5-1	TRBJ1-2	CASRREGTTYGYTF	TGCGCCAGCCGAAGGGAAGGGACAACGTATGGCTACACCTTC
NA	NA	TRBV6-6	TRBJ2-5	CASVEGQQETQYF	TGTGCCAGTGTAGAGGGCCAACAAGAGACCCAGTACTTC
NA	NA	TRBV27	TRBJ2-5	CASRTGPRETQYF	TGTGCCAGCAGGACCGGCCCACGAGAGACCCAGTACTTC
NA	TRBD1	TRBV7-9	TRBJ2-6	CASSKTGSGANVLTF	TGTGCCAGCAGTAAGACAGGGTCTGGGGCCAACGTCCTGACTTTC
NA	NA	TRBV6-5	TRBJ1-4	CASSYSGAEKLFF	TGTGCCAGCAGTTACTCGGGTGCTGAAAAACTGTTTTTT